The 2 T cell receptor beta chains below were found in one sample sequenced in a study of CD8 T cells in ankylosing spondylitis. One entry per CDR3 protein, called by TCRdb with MiXCR from the 5' RACE reads. The sample carries 200,000 to 300,000 distinct CDR3 sequences, approximately 8% recorded once. Specimen: blood, either unsorted or a sorted T cell fraction (not recorded which). The receptors stem from a female donor with ankylosing spondylitis or in good health (not recorded which).

The J gene is TRBJ1-2, the V gene TRBV20-1; no clear D. Germline V CDR1 and CDR2: DFQATT, SNEGSKA (reference sequence). V gave up 4 bases and J gave up 7 bases, with 10 bases separating them. The CDR3 covers 11 residues. In DNA, the CDR3 is TGCAGTGCTACCGGTTTCTTTGGCTACACCTTC. This gives the protein CSATGFFGYTF.

This clonotype was detected ten times or more. The rearrangement joins TRBV11-2 to TRBJ2-7, with TRBD1 identical over 7 bases. There are 13 residues in the CDR3. Germline CDR1 and CDR2: SGHAT and FQNNGV. V dropped 6 bases and J dropped 2; count of bases not matched to a gene: 4. The CDR3 DNA sequence: TGTGCCAGCAGTTACAGGGGACCCTACGAGCAGTACTTC. It yields the protein CASSYRGPYEQYF.